This is a list of T cell receptor beta chains from one sample in a study of shared clonotypes between healthy human individuals. TCRdb keeps only in-frame clones here, not all; method: immunoSEQ multiplex PCR. This sample has about 1,500,000 clones, with over 95% found just once. Sequencing was performed on naive CD4+ T cells sorted from blood. The receptors shown here come from a man aged 30-40 years in good health. Each CDR3 is given with its conserved first and last residue. The D gene is left open where the match is weak. Expanded clones are given a class, and other clones once, few, many or no size at all.

v_call	d_call	j_call	clone_size	cdr3_nt	cdr3_aa
TRBV14	TRBD2	TRBJ2-1	-	TGTGCCAGCAGTCCCCATAAACTAGCGGGAGGGCCATTTGTTGAGCAGTTCTTC	CASSPHKLAGGPFVEQFF
TRBV14	TRBD2	TRBJ2-7	-	TGTGCCAGCAGCAAAATTAGCGGGAGAAACTACGAGCAGTACTTC	CASSKISGRNYEQYF
TRBV28	-	TRBJ2-2	-	TGTGCCAGCAGTTTATTATATCTGCGGGGCACCGGGGAGCTGTTTTTT	CASSLLYLRGTGELFF
TRBV13	-	TRBJ2-1	-	TGTTATAGTAGCGGCCCCCCTAGCAATGAGCAGTTCTTC	CYSSGPPSNEQFF
TRBV6-1	-	TRBJ2-3	-	TGTGCCAGCAGTCGAACGGGAGAAAGCACAGATACGCAGTATTTT	CASSRTGESTDTQYF
TRBV10-1	TRBD2	TRBJ2-2	-	TGCGCCAGCAGTCCGGGACTAGCGGGTGGCAACACCGGGGAGCTGTTTTTT	CASSPGLAGGNTGELFF
TRBV5-1	-	TRBJ2-7	-	TGCGCCAGCAGGACAGAGCTTCCCTACGAGCAGTACTTC	CASRTELPYEQYF
TRBV9	-	TRBJ2-5	-	TGTGCCAGCAGCCGTACCTCGAGGTCGGCAATCCAAGAGACCCAGTACTTC	CASSRTSRSAIQETQYF
TRBV13	-	TRBJ2-3	-	TGTGCCAGCAGCTTGGAAGATACGCAGTATTTT	CASSLEDTQYF
TRBV11-3	-	TRBJ2-2	-	TGTGCCAGCAGCTTAGGTGCAGGGATTACCGGGGAGCTGTTTTTT	CASSLGAGITGELFF
TRBV19	-	TRBJ1-2	-	TGTGCCTCCAGGACAGCAGGAAGATATGGCTACACCTTC	CASRTAGRYGYTF
TRBV28	TRBD1	TRBJ2-2	-	TGTGCCAGCAGTTTTGTGACAGGGTCACCCGGGGAGCTGTTTTTT	CASSFVTGSPGELFF
TRBV28	-	TRBJ1-2	-	TGTGCCAGCAGTTTAAATAGGGGACGGGAGCCGAACTATGGCTACACCTTC	CASSLNRGREPNYGYTF
TRBV7-2	TRBD2	TRBJ2-7	-	TGTGCCAGCAGCCGGGAGGTTGATCACGAGCAGTACTTC	CASSREVDHEQYF
TRBV9	TRBD2	TRBJ2-2	-	TGTGCCAGCAGCGTAGCTAGCGGAAACACCGGGGAGCTGTTTTTT	CASSVASGNTGELFF
TRBV2	TRBD2	TRBJ2-1	-	TGTGCCAGCAAGGGGGCTAGCGGGAGTGCCTACAATGAGCAGTTCTTC	CASKGASGSAYNEQFF
TRBV6-6	-	TRBJ1-1	-	TGTGCCAGCGGGGCTCCCCAAGGACCGGAAGCTTTCTTT	CASGAPQGPEAFF
TRBV9	TRBD1	TRBJ1-1	-	TGTGCCAGCAGCGTTTTAGACAGGGGGCACACTGAAGCTTTCTTT	CASSVLDRGHTEAFF
TRBV6-1	-	TRBJ1-1	-	TGTGCCAGCAGGAGGAGGGGAGAGAACACTGAAGCTTTCTTT	CASRRRGENTEAFF
TRBV6-5	-	TRBJ2-3	-	TGTGCCAGCAGTTACTGGCAAGACACAGATACGCAGTATTTT	CASSYWQDTDTQYF
TRBV9	-	TRBJ2-1	once	TGTGCCAGCAGCGAGACAGTCTACAATGAGCAGTTCTTC	CASSETVYNEQFF
TRBV2	-	TRBJ2-7	-	TGTGCCAGCCGTCCCGACTCCTACGAGCAGTACTTC	CASRPDSYEQYF
TRBV7-3	-	TRBJ2-3	-	TGTGCCAGCAGCTTATTACAGGGAGGGTCAGATACGCAGTATTTT	CASSLLQGGSDTQYF
TRBV5-4	-	TRBJ2-7	-	TGTGCCAGCAGCTTGCGGGCAAGGGCCGAGCAGTACTTC	CASSLRARAEQYF
TRBV9	-	TRBJ1-2	-	TGTGCCAGCAGCCCCCGACTGGGAGTGGGTAACTATGGCTACACCTTC	CASSPRLGVGNYGYTF
TRBV19	TRBD1	TRBJ2-7	-	TGTGCCAGTAGTTCACTACCGGGACAGGGGGCCGTAGAGCAGTACTTC	CASSSLPGQGAVEQYF
TRBV11-3	TRBD2	TRBJ2-5	-	TGTGCCAGCAGCGATCGGGGGGAGAGAGAGGAGACCCAGTACTTC	CASSDRGEREETQYF
TRBV2	-	TRBJ1-1	-	TGTGCCAGCAGGATCTCCGGAGGTACTGAAGCTTTCTTT	CASRISGGTEAFF
TRBV1	-	TRBJ2-2	-	TGCACCAGCAGCTCAGACAGGGGCGGCGGGTGGACCGGGGAGCTGTTTTTT	CTSSSDRGGGWTGELFF
TRBV4-3	-	TRBJ2-7	-	TGCGCCAGCAGCCAAAGAACAGGGTTGGGCGACGAGCAGTACTTC	CASSQRTGLGDEQYF
TRBV9	TRBD2	TRBJ2-1	-	TGTGCCAGCAGCGTAGGGGCTAGCGGGCCATACAATGAGCAGTTCTTC	CASSVGASGPYNEQFF
TRBV5-1	TRBD1	TRBJ2-5	-	TGCGCCTCCCGGACAGGGACACAAGAGACCCAGTACTTC	CASRTGTQETQYF
TRBV10-2	-	TRBJ2-1	-	TGCGCCAGCAGTGAGTCGGGGAAGGGCCGGAACTACAATGAGCAGTTCTTC	CASSESGKGRNYNEQFF
TRBV20-1	TRBD1	TRBJ2-5	-	TGCAGTGCAGACAGGGGAGAGACCCAGTACTTC	CSADRGETQYF
TRBV7-2	-	TRBJ1-5	-	TGTGCCAGCAGCTTAGCGGGACGGACTAGCAATCAGCCCCAGCATTTT	CASSLAGRTSNQPQHF
TRBV27	-	TRBJ2-5	once	TGTGCCAGCAGTTTGTTACCAGTACAGCGGGAGACCCAGTACTTC	CASSLLPVQRETQYF
TRBV18	TRBD1	TRBJ2-7	-	TGTGCCAGCTCACCCCCCGGGACAGGGGTCGACGAGCAGTACTTC	CASSPPGTGVDEQYF
TRBV9	TRBD1	TRBJ2-3	-	TGTGCCAGCAGCTCAGGGGACAGGTTTAGCACAGATACGCAGTATTTT	CASSSGDRFSTDTQYF
TRBV11-2	-	TRBJ1-1	-	TGTGCCAGCAGCTTATCCGTTGCGAACACTGAAGCTTTCTTT	CASSLSVANTEAFF
TRBV7-9	-	TRBJ2-6	-	TGTGCCAGCAGCTTAACAGGATCCACTGGGGCCAACGTCCTGACTTTC	CASSLTGSTGANVLTF
TRBV7-6	TRBD2	TRBJ2-1	-	TGTGCCAGCAGCTTTGGGACAGGGTCGGGACTAGCGGGTCACAATGAGCAGTTCTTC	CASSFGTGSGLAGHNEQFF
TRBV28	-	TRBJ2-2	-	TGTGCCAGCAGTTTAGGCGGTGCGGCCGGGGAGCTGTTTTTT	CASSLGGAAGELFF
TRBV29-1	-	TRBJ1-1	once	TGCAGCGCTGGACAGTCTTTGAACACTGAAGCTTTCTTT	CSAGQSLNTEAFF
TRBV5-4	TRBD1	TRBJ2-5	-	TGTGCCAGCAGCTCCGGGACAGGGGCCTCTGGGACCCAGTACTTC	CASSSGTGASGTQYF
TRBV14	TRBD2	TRBJ2-1	-	TGTGCCAGCAGGCAAGGGCCCGGGACTAAACAGTTCTTC	CASRQGPGTKQFF
TRBV5-1	-	TRBJ2-1	-	TGCGCCAGCAGCTTGATTGGCGGAAACAATGAGCAGTTCTTC	CASSLIGGNNEQFF
TRBV6-5	-	TRBJ1-2	-	TGTGCCAGCAGCCACAGTATCGTCGATGGCTACACCTTC	CASSHSIVDGYTF
TRBV5-5	-	TRBJ2-2	-	TGTGCCAGCAGCCCAGGGGGCGGGAGCGGGGAGCTGTTTTTT	CASSPGGGSGELFF
TRBV18	-	TRBJ2-5	-	TGTGCCAGCTCACCACTCGAATGGGAGACCCAGTACTTC	CASSPLEWETQYF
TRBV5-5	-	TRBJ2-5	-	TGTGCCAGCAGCTTGGCCGAGTATACTCCAGAGTACTTC	CASSLAEYTPEYF
TRBV7-3	-	TRBJ2-2	-	TGTGCCAGCAGCTTTGGAGGGGGCCAGAACACCGGGGAGCTGTTTTTT	CASSFGGGQNTGELFF
TRBV6-1	-	TRBJ2-5	-	TGTGCCAGCAGTGTGGCAGGGATTTACCAAGAGACCCAGTACTTC	CASSVAGIYQETQYF
TRBV7-2	-	TRBJ2-3	-	TGTGCCAGCAGCTTACAAGACACGCAGTATTTT	CASSLQDTQYF
TRBV27	-	TRBJ2-3	few	TGTGCCAGCAGTTTGTTCCGGGCTTCAGATACGCAGTATTTT	CASSLFRASDTQYF
TRBV28	-	TRBJ2-7	-	TGTGCCAGCAGTTTTCCGGTGGGCTACGAGCAGTACTTC	CASSFPVGYEQYF
TRBV19	-	TRBJ2-1	-	TGTGCCAGTAGAACCGGACGCGGAAACTTACCGTCTGGCGGTCGTAATGAGCAGTTCTTC	CASRTGRGNLPSGGRNEQFF
TRBV2	TRBD2	TRBJ2-7	-	TGTGCCAGCAGTGAAATGGGACTAGCGGACGAGCAGTACTTC	CASSEMGLADEQYF
TRBV19	-	TRBJ1-1	-	TGTGCCAGTAGAAATAGCAGGGAGGGCAAGGGGAACACTGAAGCTTTCTTT	CASRNSREGKGNTEAFF
TRBV9	TRBD2	TRBJ2-1	-	TGTGCCAGCAGCGTGGCGAGCGGGAGGGCCCTCAATGAGCAGTTCTTC	CASSVASGRALNEQFF